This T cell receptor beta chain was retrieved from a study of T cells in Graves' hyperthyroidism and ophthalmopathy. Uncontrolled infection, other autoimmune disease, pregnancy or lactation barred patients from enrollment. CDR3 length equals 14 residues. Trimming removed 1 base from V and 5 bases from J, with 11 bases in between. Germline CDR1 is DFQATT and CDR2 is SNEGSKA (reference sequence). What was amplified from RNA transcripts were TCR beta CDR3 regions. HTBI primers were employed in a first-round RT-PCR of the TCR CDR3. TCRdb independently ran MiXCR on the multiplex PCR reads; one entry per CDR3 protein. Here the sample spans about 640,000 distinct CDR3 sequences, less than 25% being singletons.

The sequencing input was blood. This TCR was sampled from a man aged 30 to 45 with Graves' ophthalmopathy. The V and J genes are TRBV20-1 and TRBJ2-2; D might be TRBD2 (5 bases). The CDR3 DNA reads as TGCAGTGCTAGAGCCCGGACTGTAACCGGGGAGCTGTTTTTT. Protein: CSARARTVTGELFF.